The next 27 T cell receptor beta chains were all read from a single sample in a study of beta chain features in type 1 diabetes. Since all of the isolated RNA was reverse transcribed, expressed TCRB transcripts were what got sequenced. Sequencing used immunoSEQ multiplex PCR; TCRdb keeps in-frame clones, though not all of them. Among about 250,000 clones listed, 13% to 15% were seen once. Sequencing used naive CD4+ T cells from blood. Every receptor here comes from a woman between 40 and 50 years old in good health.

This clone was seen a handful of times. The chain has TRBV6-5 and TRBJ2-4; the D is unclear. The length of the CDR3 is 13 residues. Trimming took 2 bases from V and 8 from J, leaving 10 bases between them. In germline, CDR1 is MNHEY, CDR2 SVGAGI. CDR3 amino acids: CASSYTVKDIQYF. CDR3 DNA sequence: TGTGCCAGCAGTTACACAGTGAAAGACATTCAGTACTTC.

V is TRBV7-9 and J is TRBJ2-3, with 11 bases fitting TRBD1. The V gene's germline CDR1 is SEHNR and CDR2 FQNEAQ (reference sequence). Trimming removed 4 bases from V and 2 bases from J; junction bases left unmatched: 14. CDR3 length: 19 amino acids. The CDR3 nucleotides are TGTGCCAGCAGCTATCCCTGGGACAGGGGGTTTGAGGTCACAGATACGCAGTATTTT. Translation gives CASSYPWDRGFEVTDTQYF.

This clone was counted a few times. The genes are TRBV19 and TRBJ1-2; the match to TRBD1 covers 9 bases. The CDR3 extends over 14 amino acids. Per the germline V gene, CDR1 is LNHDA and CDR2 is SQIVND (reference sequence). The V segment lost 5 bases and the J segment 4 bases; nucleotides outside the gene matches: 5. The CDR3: CASSPGTGFYGYTF. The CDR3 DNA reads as TGTGCCAGTAGTCCCGGGACAGGGTTCTATGGCTACACCTTC.

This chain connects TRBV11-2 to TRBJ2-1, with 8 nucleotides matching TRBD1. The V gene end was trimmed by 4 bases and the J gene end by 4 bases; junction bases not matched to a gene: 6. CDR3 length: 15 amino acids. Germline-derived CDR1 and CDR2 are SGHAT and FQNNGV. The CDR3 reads CASSSDRVPYNEQFF. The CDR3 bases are TGTGCCAGCAGCTCGGACAGGGTTCCTTACAATGAGCAGTTCTTC.

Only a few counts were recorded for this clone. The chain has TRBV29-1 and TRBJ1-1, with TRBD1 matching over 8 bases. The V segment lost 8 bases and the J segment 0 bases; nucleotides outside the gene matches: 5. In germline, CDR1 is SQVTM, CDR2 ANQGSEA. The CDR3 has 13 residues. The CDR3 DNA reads TGCAGCTATGGGACAGGCTTGAACACTGAAGCTTTCTTT. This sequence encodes CSYGTGLNTEAFF.

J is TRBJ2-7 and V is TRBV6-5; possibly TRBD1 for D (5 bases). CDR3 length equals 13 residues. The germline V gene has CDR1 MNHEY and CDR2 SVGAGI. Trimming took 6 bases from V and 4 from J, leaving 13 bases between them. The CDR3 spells CASSSDRTYEQYF. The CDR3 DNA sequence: TGTGCCAGCAGCTCCGACAGAACGTACGAGCAGTACTTC.

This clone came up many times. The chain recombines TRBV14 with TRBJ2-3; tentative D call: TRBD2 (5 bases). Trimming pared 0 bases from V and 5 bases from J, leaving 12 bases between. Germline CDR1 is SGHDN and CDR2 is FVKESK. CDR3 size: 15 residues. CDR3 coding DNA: TGTGCCAGCAGCCAAGACAAGACCGGAGGAGATACGCAGTATTTT. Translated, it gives CASSQDKTGGDTQYF.

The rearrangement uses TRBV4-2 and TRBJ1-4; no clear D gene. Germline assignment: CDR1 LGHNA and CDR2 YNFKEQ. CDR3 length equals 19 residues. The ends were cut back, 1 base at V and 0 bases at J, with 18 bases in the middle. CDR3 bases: TGTGCCAGCAGCCAAGCCCAAGCCCCAGGCCGTGCAACTAATGAAAAACTGTTTTTT. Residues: CASSQAQAPGRATNEKLFF.

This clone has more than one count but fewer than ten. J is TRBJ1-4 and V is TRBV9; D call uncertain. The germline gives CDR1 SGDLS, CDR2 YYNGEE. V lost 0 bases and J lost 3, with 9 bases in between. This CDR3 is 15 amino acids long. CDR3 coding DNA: TGTGCCAGCAGCGTAGGGTACAAACCTAATGAAAAACTGTTTTTT. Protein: CASSVGYKPNEKLFF.

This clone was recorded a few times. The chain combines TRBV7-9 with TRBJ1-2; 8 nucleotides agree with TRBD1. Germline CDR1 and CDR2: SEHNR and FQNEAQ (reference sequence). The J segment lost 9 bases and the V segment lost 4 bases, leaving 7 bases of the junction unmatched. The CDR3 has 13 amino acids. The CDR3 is CASSSPGTGSYTF. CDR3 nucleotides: TGTGCCAGCAGCTCACCCGGGACAGGAAGCTACACCTTC.

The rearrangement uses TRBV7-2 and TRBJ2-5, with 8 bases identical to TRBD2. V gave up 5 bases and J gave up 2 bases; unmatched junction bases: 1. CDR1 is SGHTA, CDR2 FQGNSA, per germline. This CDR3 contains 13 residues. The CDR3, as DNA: TGTGCCAGCAGCCGGGGGGGGCAAGAGACCCAGTACTTC. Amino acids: CASSRGGQETQYF.

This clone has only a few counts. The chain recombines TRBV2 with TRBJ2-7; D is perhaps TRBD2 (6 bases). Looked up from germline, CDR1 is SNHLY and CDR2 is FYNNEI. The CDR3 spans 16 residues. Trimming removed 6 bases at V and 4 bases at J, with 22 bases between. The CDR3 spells CASREGISGRLYEQYF. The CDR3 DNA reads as TGTGCCAGCAGAGAGGGTATCTCCGGGAGACTTTACGAGCAGTACTTC.

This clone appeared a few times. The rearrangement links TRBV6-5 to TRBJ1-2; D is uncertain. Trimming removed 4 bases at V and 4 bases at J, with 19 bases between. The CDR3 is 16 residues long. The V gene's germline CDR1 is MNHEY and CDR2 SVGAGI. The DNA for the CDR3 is TGTGCCAGCAGTTTAGAACCCGGGCTCGAGGGCTATGGCTACACCTTC. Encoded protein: CASSLEPGLEGYGYTF.

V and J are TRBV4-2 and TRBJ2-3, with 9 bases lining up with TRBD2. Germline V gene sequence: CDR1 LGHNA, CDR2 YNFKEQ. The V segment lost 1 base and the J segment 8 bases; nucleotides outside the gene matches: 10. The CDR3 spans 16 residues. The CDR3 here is CASSQVAGEGGGTQYF. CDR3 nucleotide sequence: TGTGCCAGCAGCCAAGTAGCGGGGGAAGGGGGAGGTACGCAGTATTTT.

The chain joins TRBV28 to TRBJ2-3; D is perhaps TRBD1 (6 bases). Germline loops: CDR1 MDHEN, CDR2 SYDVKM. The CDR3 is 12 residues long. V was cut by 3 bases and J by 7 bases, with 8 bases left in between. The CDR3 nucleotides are TGTGCCAGCAGTTTCACAGGGAATACGCAGTATTTT. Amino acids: CASSFTGNTQYF.

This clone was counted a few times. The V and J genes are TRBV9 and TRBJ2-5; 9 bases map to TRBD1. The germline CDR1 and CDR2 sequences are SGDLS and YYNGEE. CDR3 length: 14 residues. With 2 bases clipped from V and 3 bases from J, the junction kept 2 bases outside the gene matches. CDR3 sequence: CASSVRQGEETQYF. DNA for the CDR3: TGTGCCAGCAGCGTTAGACAGGGGGAAGAGACCCAGTACTTC.

CDR3 residues: CASSEGLAGKGYTF. In DNA, the CDR3 is TGTGCCAGCAGTGAAGGATTAGCAGGGAAAGGCTACACCTTC. This chain joins TRBV6-1 and TRBJ1-2; tentatively, D is TRBD1 (5 bases). The V gene lost 1 base and the J gene lost 8 bases, with 14 bases spanning the gap. CDR1 MNHNS and CDR2 SASEGT come from the germline V gene. The CDR3 is made up of 14 amino acids.

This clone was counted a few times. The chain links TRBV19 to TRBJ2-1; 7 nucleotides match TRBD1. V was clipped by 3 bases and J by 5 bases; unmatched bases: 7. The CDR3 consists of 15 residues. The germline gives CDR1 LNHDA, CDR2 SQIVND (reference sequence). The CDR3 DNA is TGTGCCAGTAGTATCCCTGACAGGGTACACAATGAGCAGTTCTTC. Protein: CASSIPDRVHNEQFF.

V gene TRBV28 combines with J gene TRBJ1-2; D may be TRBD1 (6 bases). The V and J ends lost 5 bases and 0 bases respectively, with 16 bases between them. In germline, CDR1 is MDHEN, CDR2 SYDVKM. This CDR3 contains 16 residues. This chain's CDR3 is CASSGGQRIANYGYTF. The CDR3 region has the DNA TGTGCCAGCAGTGGCGGACAGCGCATCGCTAACTATGGCTACACCTTC.

CDR3 DNA sequence: TGCGCCAGCAGCCAGGGGTTTACCGGGACTAGTGGCTACACCTTC. It codes for CASSQGFTGTSGYTF. The rearrangement links TRBV4-3 to TRBJ1-2; a weak D match, TRBD1 (5 bases). The CDR3 consists of 15 residues. Germline V gene lookup returns CDR1 LGHNA and CDR2 YSLEER. Trimming pared 3 bases from V and 7 bases from J, leaving 18 bases between.

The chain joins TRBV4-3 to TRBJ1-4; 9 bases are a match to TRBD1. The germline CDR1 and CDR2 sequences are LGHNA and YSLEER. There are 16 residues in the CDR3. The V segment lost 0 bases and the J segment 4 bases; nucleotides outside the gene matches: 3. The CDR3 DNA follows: TGCGCCAGCAGCCAAGATAGGACAGGGGTTAATGAAAAACTGTTTTTT. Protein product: CASSQDRTGVNEKLFF.

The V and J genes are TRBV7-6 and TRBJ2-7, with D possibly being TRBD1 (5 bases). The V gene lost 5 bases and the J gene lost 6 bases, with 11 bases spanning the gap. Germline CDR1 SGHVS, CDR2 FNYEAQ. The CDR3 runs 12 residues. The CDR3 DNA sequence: TGTGCCAGCAGCGAACAGGCCAGCGAGCAGTACTTC. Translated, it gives CASSEQASEQYF.

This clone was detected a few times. The CDR3 region has the DNA TGTGCCACCGCTTCGGTCACCGGGGAGCTGTTTTTT. Translated, it gives CATASVTGELFF. V usage is TRBV6-1 and J usage is TRBJ2-2; no reliable D call. V was trimmed by 10 bases and J by 4 bases, leaving 10 bases between them. This CDR3 contains 12 residues. CDR1 MNHNS and CDR2 SASEGT come from the germline V gene.

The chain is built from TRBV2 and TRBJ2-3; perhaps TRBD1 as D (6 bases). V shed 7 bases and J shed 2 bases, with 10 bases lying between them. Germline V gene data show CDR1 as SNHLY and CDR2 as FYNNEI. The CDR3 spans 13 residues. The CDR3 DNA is TGTGCCAGCAAGGGACAAACCACAGATACGCAGTATTTT. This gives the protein CASKGQTTDTQYF.

CDR3 DNA sequence: TGCGCCAGCAGCACGGGGACAGGGGGCGTCGCGTACACTGAAGCTTTCTTT. Its translation is CASSTGTGGVAYTEAFF. This rearrangement joins TRBV4-1 to TRBJ1-1; 12 bases are a match to TRBD1. Trimming at V came to 5 bases and at J to 3 bases, leaving 10 bases not matched to a gene. This CDR3 has 17 amino acids. CDR1 is MGHRA, CDR2 YSYEKL, per germline.

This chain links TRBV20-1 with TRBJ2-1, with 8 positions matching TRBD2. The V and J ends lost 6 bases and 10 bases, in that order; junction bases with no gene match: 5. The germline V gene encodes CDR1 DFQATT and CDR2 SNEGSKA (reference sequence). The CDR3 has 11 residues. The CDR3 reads CSASGLEEQFF. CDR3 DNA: TGCAGTGCCTCGGGACTAGAAGAGCAGTTCTTC.

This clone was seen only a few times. The CDR3 loop is CASSLSKTRVYNEQFF. The CDR3 nucleotides are TGTGCCAGCAGCTTATCGAAGACTAGGGTCTACAATGAGCAGTTCTTC. The gene calls are TRBV7-2 and TRBJ2-1; possibly TRBD2 for D (6 bases). Deletions cut 2 bases from V and 3 bases from J, with 14 bases between. Germline assignment: CDR1 SGHTA and CDR2 FQGNSA. There are 16 residues in the CDR3.